This T cell receptor beta chain was sequenced for a study of shared clonotypes between healthy human individuals. Produced via immunoSEQ multiplex PCR; TCRdb's table is partial and in-frame only. The sample includes about 2 million clones, approximately 94% seen only once; the top ten take under 1.5%. This CDR3 has 14 amino acids. Germline V CDR1 and CDR2: SGHNT, YYREEE (reference sequence). V was pared by 2 bases and J by 6 bases, with 3 bases of the junction left unmatched. Study-wide points: The study found 4.5% to 6% of naive CD4 clonotypes shared across a few donors. Naive subsets generally exceeded memory subsets in estimated richness.

Naive CD8 cells lacked CD45RO and underwent positive selection for CCR7, leaving out terminally differentiated effector memory CD45RA+ cells. Participating donors were healthy, HIV-negative adults free of recent acute infections or vaccinations. Note on this clone: Its target is not known.

The clonotype was recovered from a man aged 18-30 years in good health. The chain combines TRBV5-4 with TRBJ2-7; TRBD1 matches 12 bases. Sequenced input: naive CD8+ T cells sorted from blood. In DNA, the CDR3 is TGTGCCAGCAGCTTCGGGACAGGGGGCACCGAGCAGTACTTC. Its protein is CASSFGTGGTEQYF. Drawing the rest from reference TRBV5-4 and TRBJ2-7, the complete variable domain is ETGVTQSPTHLIKTRGQQVTLRCSSQSGHNTVSWYQQALGQGPQFIFQYYREEENGRGNFPPRFSGLQFPNYSSELNVNALELDDSALYLCASSFGTGGTEQYFGPGTRLTVT.